Listed here are 10 T cell receptor beta chains from one sample, sequenced in a study of early T cells in non-severe SARS-CoV-2 infection. A single record per CDR3 protein comes from TCRdb applying MiXCR to the 5' RACE reads. The sample contains tens of thousands of distinct CDR3 sequences, about 9.4% of which appear only once. The sequenced sample was whole blood, obtained at baseline. These receptors all stem from an adult who was a healthcare worker with PCR-confirmed SARS-CoV-2 infection or an uninfected control (not recorded which).

The rearrangement links TRBV14 to TRBJ2-6; 9 positions agree with TRBD2. The CDR3 contains 18 residues. Germline trimming cut 1 base from V and 2 bases from J; bases unmatched to any gene: 6. Germline lookup yields CDR1 SGHDN and CDR2 FVKESK. This chain's CDR3 is CASSQAPSGMAGANVLTF. The CDR3 DNA follows: TGTGCCAGCAGCCAAGCCCCTAGCGGGATGGCTGGGGCCAACGTCCTGACTTTC.

V usage is TRBV12-3 or TRBV12-4 and J usage is TRBJ2-7, with D tentatively TRBD1 (6 bases). The germline V and J ends were trimmed by 7 bases and 4 bases, with 17 bases remaining between them. The CDR3 is 14 residues long. The CDR3 DNA is TGTGCCAGCACCCTCACCGGGACACAATACGAGCAGTACTTC. It translates to CASTLTGTQYEQYF.

This clonotype appeared many times. The chain has TRBV6-5 and TRBJ2-2, with 8 bases lining up with TRBD1. In germline, CDR1 is MNHEY, CDR2 SVGAGI. The CDR3 covers 18 residues. Trimming cost V 6 bases and J 0 bases; bases outside gene matches: 12. The CDR3 DNA sequence: TGTGCCAGCAGAACCCGGGACAGGACGAAGTCGAACACCGGGGAGCTGTTTTTT. It specifies CASRTRDRTKSNTGELFF.

Only a few counts were recorded for this clonotype. The V gene is TRBV18, the J gene TRBJ2-5, with D tentatively TRBD1 or TRBD2 (5 bases each). This CDR3 region has 13 residues. The germline V gene has CDR1 KGHSH and CDR2 LQKENI. V gave up 5 bases and J gave up 3 bases, with 10 bases separating them. The CDR3 loop is CASSLTAEETQYF. The CDR3 coding sequence is TGTGCCAGCTCATTGACAGCGGAAGAGACCCAGTACTTC. Using reference TRBV18 and TRBJ2-5 for the parts outside the CDR3, the full variable domain is NAGVMQNPRHLVRRRGQEARLRCSPMKGHSHVYWYRQLPEEGLKFMVYLQKENIIDESGMPKERFSAEFPKEGPSILRIQQVVRGDSAAYFCASSLTAEETQYFGPGTRLLVL.

V gene TRBV10-3 combines with J gene TRBJ1-1; 7 bases are a match to TRBD1. With V trimmed by 6 bases and J by 4 bases, 8 bases remained unmatched. The CDR3 has 14 amino acids. Germline loops: CDR1 ENHRY, CDR2 SYGVKD. Here the CDR3 reads CAISQGGRGTEAFF. The DNA for the CDR3 is TGTGCCATCAGCCAAGGGGGCCGGGGCACTGAAGCTTTCTTT.

This clonotype was seen at least ten times. The chain combines TRBV11-2 with TRBJ2-3; D not resolved. V gave up 5 bases and J gave up 5 bases, with 8 bases separating them. Germline CDR1 and CDR2: SGHAT and FQNNGV. This CDR3 is 12 amino acids long. The CDR3 here is CASSAQKDTQYF. The CDR3 DNA reads as TGTGCCAGCAGCGCCCAAAAAGATACGCAGTATTTT.

This clonotype was seen ten or more times. The genes are TRBV28 and TRBJ2-1, with D tentatively TRBD2 (6 bases). The CDR3 is made up of 14 amino acids. Trimming took 3 bases from V and 5 from J, leaving 11 bases between them. CDR1 and CDR2 from the germline V gene are MDHEN and SYDVKM. The CDR3 is CASSFAGFNNEQFF. The CDR3 coding sequence is TGTGCCAGCAGTTTTGCGGGATTCAACAATGAGCAGTTCTTC. The variable domain in full, with the rest retrieved from reference TRBV28 and TRBJ2-1, is DVKVTQSSRYLVKRTGEKVFLECVQDMDHENMFWYRQDPGLGLRLIYFSYDVKMKEKGDIPEGYSVSREKKERFSLILESASTNQTSMYLCASSFAGFNNEQFFGPGTRLTVL.

The sample holds many counts of this clonotype. The V call is TRBV28, the J call TRBJ1-6, with D unresolved. V was cut by 6 bases and J by 8 bases, with 11 bases left in between. There are 13 residues in the CDR3. CDR1 MDHEN and CDR2 SYDVKM come from the germline V gene. The CDR3 region is CASRDRRDSPLHF. The CDR3 bases are TGTGCCAGCAGGGACCGGCGGGATTCACCCCTCCACTTT.

This clonotype was observed many times. The CDR3 nucleotides read TGTGCCAGTAGCCCCTATAGCAATCAGCCCCAGCATTTT. Amino acid sequence: CASSPYSNQPQHF. The chain couples TRBV19 to TRBJ1-5; no clear D. The CDR3 runs to 13 residues. Looked up from germline, CDR1 is LNHDA and CDR2 is SQIVND (reference sequence). Trimming removed 6 bases at V and 0 bases at J, with 6 bases between.

The chain has TRBV7-9 and TRBJ1-1; D is ambiguous. Germline values: CDR1 SEHNR, CDR2 FQNEAQ (reference sequence). V was trimmed by 0 bases and J by 3 bases, leaving 20 bases between them. The CDR3 has 18 amino acids. The CDR3 loop reads CASSLARGSPVRDTEAFF. DNA of the CDR3: TGTGCCAGCAGCTTAGCGCGGGGATCTCCTGTTAGGGACACTGAAGCTTTCTTT.